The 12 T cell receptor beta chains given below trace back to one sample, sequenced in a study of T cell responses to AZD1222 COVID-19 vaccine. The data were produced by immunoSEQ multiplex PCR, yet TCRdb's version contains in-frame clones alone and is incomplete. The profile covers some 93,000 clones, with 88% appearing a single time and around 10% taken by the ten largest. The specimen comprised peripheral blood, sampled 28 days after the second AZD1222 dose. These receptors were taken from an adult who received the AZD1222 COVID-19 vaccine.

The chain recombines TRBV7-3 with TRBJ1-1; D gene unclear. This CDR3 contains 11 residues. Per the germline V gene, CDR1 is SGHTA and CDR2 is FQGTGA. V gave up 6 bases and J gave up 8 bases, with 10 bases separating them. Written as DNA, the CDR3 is TGTGCCAGCAGTTTCGGTCTCGAAGCTTTCTTT. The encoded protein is CASSFGLEAFF.

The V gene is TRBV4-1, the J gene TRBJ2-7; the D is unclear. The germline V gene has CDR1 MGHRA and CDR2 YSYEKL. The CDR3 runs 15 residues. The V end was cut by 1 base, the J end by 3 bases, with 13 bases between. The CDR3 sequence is CASSQGWFENYEQYF. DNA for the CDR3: TGCGCCAGCAGCCAAGGTTGGTTTGAGAACTACGAGCAGTACTTC.

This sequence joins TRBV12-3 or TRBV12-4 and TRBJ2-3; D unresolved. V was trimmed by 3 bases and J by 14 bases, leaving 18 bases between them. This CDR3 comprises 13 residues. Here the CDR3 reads CASSFTPGWAPYF. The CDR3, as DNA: TGTGCCAGCAGTTTTACCCCTGGGTGGGCCCCGTATTTT.

CDR3 nucleotides: TGTGCCAGCTCACCAAGGGCCGGGACAGGGGGCCCCGCTGGCTACGAGCAGTACTTC. As protein: CASSPRAGTGGPAGYEQYF. The chain is built from TRBV18 and TRBJ2-7, with 12 nucleotides matching TRBD1. CDR3 length equals 19 residues. Germline loops: CDR1 KGHSH, CDR2 LQKENI. V trimming: 2 bases; J trimming: 3 bases; junction bases outside the gene matches: 14.

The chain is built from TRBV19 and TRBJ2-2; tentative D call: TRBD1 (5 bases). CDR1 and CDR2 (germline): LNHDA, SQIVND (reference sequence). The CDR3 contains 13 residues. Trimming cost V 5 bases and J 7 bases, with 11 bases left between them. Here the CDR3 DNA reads TGTGCCAGTAGTTTCCAGGGTAGCGGGGAGCTGTTTTTT. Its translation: CASSFQGSGELFF.

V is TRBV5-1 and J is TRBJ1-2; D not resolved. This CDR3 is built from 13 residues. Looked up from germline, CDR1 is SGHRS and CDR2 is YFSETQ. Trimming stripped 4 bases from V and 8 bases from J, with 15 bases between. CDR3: CASSPRAGEGYTF. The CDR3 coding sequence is TGCGCCAGCAGCCCAAGAGCCGGCGAAGGCTACACCTTC.

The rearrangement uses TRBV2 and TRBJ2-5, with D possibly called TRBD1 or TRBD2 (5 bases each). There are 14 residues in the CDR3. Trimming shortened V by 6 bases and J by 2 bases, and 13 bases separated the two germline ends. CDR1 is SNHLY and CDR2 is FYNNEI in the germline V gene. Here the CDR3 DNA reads TGTGCCAGCAGAGGGGACCGGGAACAAGAGACCCAGTACTTC. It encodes CASRGDREQETQYF.

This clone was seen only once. The CDR3 region is CASSVGSRSYNSPLHF. Written as DNA, the CDR3 is TGTGCCAGCAGCGTAGGTTCCCGCTCCTATAATTCACCCCTCCACTTT. The rearrangement joins TRBV9 to TRBJ1-6; D is ambiguous. V was pared by 0 bases and J by 0 bases, with 7 bases between. Germline CDR1 and CDR2: SGDLS and YYNGEE. The CDR3 loop spans 16 amino acids.

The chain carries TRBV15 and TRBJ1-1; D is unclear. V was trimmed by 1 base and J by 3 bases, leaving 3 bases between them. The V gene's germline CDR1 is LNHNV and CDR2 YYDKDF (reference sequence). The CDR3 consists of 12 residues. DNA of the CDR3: TGTGCCACCAGCAGAGGCCACACTGAAGCTTTCTTT. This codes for CATSRGHTEAFF. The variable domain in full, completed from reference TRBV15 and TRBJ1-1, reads DAMVIQNPRYQVTQFGKPVTLSCSQTLNHNVMYWYQQKSSQAPKLLFHYYDKDFNNEADTPDNFQSRRPNTSFCFLDIRSPGLGDTAMYLCATSRGHTEAFFGQGTRLTVV.

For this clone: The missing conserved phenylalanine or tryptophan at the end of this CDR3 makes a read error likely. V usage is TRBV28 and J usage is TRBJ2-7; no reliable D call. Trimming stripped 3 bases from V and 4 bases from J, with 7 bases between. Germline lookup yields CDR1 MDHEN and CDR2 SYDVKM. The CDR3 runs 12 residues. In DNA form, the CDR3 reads TGTGCCAGCAGTTTCGTGGGGTACGAGCAGTACCGC. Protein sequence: CASSFVGYEQYR.

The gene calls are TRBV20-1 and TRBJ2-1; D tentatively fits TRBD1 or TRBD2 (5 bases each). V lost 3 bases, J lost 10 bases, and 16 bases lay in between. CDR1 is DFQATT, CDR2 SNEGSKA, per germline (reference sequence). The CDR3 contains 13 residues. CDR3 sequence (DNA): TGCAGTGCTAGTATAAGGGACCCCGGCGAGCAGTTCTTC. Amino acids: CSASIRDPGEQFF.

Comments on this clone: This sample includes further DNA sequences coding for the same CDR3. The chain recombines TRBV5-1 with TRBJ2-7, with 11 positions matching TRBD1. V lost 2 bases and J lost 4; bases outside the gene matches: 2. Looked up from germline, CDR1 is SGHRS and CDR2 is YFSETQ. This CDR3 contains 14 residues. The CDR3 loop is CASSFRDRGYEQYF. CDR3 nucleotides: TGCGCCAGCAGCTTCCGGGACAGGGGGTACGAGCAGTACTTC.